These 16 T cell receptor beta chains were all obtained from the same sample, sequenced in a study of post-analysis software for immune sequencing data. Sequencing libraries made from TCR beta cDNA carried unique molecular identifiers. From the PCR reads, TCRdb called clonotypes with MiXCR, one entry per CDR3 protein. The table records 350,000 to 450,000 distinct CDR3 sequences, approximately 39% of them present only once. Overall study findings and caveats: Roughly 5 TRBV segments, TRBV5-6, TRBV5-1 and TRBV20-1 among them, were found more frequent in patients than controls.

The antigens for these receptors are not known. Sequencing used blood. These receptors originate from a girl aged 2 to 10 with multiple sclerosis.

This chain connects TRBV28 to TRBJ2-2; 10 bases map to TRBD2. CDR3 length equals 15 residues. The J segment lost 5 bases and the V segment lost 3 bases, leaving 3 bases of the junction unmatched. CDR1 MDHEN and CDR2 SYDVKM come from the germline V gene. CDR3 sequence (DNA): TGTGCCAGCAGTTTTAGCGGGAGGAGAACCGGGGAGCTGTTTTTT. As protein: CASSFSGRRTGELFF. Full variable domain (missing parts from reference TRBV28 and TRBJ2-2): DVKVTQSSRYLVKRTGEKVFLECVQDMDHENMFWYRQDPGLGLRLIYFSYDVKMKEKGDIPEGYSVSREKKERFSLILESASTNQTSMYLCASSFSGRRTGELFFGEGSRLTVL.

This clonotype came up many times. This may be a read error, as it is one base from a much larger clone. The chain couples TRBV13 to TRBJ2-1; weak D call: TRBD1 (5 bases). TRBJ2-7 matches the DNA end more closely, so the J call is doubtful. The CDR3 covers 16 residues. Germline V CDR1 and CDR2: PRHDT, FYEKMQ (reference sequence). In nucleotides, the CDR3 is TGTGCCAGCAGCGTAGGACACTCTGGCGTCTACAATGAGCAGTACTTC. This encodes CASSVGHSGVYNEQYF.

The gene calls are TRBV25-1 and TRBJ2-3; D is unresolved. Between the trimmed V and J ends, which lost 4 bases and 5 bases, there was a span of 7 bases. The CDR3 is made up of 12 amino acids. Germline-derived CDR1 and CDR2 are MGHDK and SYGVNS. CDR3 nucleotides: TGTGCCAGCAGTGCACAGTTAGATACGCAGTATTTT. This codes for CASSAQLDTQYF.

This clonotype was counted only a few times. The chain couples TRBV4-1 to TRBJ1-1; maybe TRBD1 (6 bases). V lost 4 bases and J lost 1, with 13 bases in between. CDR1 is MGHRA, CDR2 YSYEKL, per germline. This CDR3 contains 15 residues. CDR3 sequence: CASSRDAGANTEAFF. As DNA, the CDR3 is TGCGCCAGCAGCCGAGACGCGGGGGCGAACACTGAAGCTTTCTTT.

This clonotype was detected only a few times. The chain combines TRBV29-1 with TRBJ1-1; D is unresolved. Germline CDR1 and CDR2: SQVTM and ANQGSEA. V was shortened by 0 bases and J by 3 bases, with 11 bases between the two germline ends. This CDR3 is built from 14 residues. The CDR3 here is CSVEDRPLDTEAFF. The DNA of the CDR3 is TGCAGCGTTGAAGATAGGCCCCTGGACACTGAAGCTTTCTTT. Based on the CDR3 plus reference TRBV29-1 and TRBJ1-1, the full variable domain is SAVISQKPSRDICQRGTSLTIQCQVDSQVTMMFWYRQQPGQSLTLIATANQGSEATYESGFVIDKFPISRPNLTFSTLTVSNMSPEDSSIYLCSVEDRPLDTEAFFGQGTRLTVV.

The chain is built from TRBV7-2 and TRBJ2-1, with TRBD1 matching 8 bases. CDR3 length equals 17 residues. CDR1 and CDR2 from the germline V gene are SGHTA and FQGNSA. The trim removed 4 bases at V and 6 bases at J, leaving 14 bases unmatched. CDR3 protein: CASSSRDRTQWGNEQFF. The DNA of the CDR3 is TGTGCCAGCAGCTCCAGGGACAGGACCCAATGGGGCAATGAGCAGTTCTTC. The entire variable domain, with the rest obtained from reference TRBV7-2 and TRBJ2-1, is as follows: GAGVSQSPSNKVTEKGKDVELRCDPISGHTALYWYRQSLGQGLEFLIYFQGNSAPDKSGLPSDRFSAERTGGSVSTLTIQRTQQEDSAVYLCASSSRDRTQWGNEQFFGPGTRLTVL.

The CDR3 loop reads CSVRTGLNTEAFF. In DNA, the CDR3 is TGCAGCGTACGGACAGGGTTGAACACTGAAGCTTTCTTT. This chain joins TRBV29-1 and TRBJ1-1, with TRBD1 identical over 8 bases. J lost 0 bases, V lost 6 bases, and 3 bases had no gene match. Germline CDR1 reads SQVTM; CDR2 reads ANQGSEA. The CDR3 consists of 13 residues.

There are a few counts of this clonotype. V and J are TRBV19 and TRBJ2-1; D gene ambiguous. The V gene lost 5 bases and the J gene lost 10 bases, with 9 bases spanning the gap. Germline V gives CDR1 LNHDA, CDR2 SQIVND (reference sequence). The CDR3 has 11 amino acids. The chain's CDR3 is CASSAFQEQFF. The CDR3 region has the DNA TGTGCCAGTAGTGCTTTCCAAGAGCAGTTCTTC.

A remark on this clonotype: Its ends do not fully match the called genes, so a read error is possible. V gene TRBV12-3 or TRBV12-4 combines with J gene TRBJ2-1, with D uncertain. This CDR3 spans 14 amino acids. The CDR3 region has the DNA TGTGCCAGCAGTTTCGGGCTAGACGGCAATGAGCAGTGCTTC. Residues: CASSFGLDGNEQCF.

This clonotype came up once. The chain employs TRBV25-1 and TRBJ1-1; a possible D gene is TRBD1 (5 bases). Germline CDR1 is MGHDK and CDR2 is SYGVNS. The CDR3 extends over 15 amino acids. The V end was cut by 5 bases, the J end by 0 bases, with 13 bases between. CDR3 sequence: CASSREGPLNTEAFF. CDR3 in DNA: TGTGCCAGCAGTAGGGAGGGGCCCTTGAACACTGAAGCTTTCTTT.

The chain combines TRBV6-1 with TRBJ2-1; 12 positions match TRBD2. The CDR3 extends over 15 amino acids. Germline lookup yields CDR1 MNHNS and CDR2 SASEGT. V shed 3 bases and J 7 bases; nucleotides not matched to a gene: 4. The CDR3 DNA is TGTGCCAGCAGTGAGGGGACTAGCGGGCTTAATGAGCAGTTCTTC. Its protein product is CASSEGTSGLNEQFF.

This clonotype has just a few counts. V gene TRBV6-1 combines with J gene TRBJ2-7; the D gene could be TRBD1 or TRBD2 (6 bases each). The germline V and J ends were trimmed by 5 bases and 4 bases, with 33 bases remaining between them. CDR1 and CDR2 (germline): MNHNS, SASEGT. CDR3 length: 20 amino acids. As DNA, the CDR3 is TGTGCCAGCAGTCCATGGGGGCGGACCCAGCATGCCGGGGGACTTTACGAGCAGTACTTC. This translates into CASSPWGRTQHAGGLYEQYF.

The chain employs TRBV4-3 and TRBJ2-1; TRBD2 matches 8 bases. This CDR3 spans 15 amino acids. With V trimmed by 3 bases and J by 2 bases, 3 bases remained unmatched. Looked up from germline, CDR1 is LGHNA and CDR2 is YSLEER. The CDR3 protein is CASSHRLAPYNEQFF. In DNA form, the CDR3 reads TGCGCCAGCAGCCACAGACTAGCGCCCTACAATGAGCAGTTCTTC.

CDR3 nucleotide sequence: TGCAGTGCTAGATCTAGCGGGAGGGTGTACTTC. Protein sequence: CSARSSGRVYF. The chain employs TRBV20-1 and TRBJ2-5; 12 bases align to TRBD2. CDR1 and CDR2 (germline): DFQATT, SNEGSKA (reference sequence). J lost 13 bases, V lost 2 bases, and 2 bases had no gene match. The length of the CDR3 is 11 residues.

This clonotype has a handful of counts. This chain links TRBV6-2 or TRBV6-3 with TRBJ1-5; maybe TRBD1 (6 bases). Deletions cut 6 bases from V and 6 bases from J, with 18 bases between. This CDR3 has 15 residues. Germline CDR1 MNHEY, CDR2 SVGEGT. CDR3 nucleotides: TGTGCCAGCAGCCAATGGTCAGGGGCGGGTCAGCCCCAGCATTTT. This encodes CASSQWSGAGQPQHF.

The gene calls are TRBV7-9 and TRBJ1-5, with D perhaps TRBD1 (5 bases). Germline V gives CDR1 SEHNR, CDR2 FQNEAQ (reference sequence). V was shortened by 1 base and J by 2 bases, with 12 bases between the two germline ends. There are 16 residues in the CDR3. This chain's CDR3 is CASSLGPGSGNQPQHF. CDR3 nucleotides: TGTGCCAGCAGCTTAGGTCCAGGGAGCGGCAATCAGCCCCAGCATTTT.